What follows are 14 T cell receptor beta chains derived from one specimen sequenced in a study of T cells in tuberculosis. TCRdb's copy holds only in-frame clones and misses some; the assay was immunoSEQ multiplex PCR. The data hold about 34,000 clones, with roughly 93% observed a single time. The time point here: new active TB diagnosis, blood taken before or within 7 days of starting treatment. This specimen was PBMCs, taken at tuberculosis diagnosis. Every receptor here comes from an adult with tuberculosis.

The chain combines TRBV27 with TRBJ2-7; 8 bases are a match to TRBD1. Germline V gene sequence: CDR1 MNHEY, CDR2 SMNVEV (reference sequence). The V and J ends lost 6 bases and 3 bases, in that order; junction bases with no gene match: 10. The CDR3 is 15 amino acids. CDR3 nucleotide sequence: TGTGCCAGCAGCTCCCGAGGCACAGGGGGCTACGAGCAGTACTTC. Translating it yields CASSSRGTGGYEQYF.

The chain employs TRBV30 and TRBJ1-2; the match to TRBD1 covers 9 bases. This CDR3 region has 14 residues. Germline lookup yields CDR1 GTSNPN and CDR2 SVGIG (reference sequence). V trimming: 5 bases; J trimming: 6 bases; junction bases outside the gene matches: 10. CDR3 amino acids: CAWGVGTGRNGYTF. The CDR3, as DNA: TGTGCCTGGGGAGTCGGGACAGGGAGGAATGGCTACACCTTC. Using reference TRBV30 and TRBJ1-2 for the parts outside the CDR3, the full variable domain is SQTIHQWPATLVQPVGSPLSLECTVEGTSNPNLYWYRQAAGRGLQLLFYSVGIGQISSEVPQNLSASRPQDRQFILSSKKLLLSDSGFYLCAWGVGTGRNGYTFGSGTRLTVV.

This clone was seen a single time. This chain joins TRBV2 and TRBJ1-1, with 7 bases matching TRBD1. This CDR3 region has 16 residues. Looked up from germline, CDR1 is SNHLY and CDR2 is FYNNEI. V lost 0 bases and J lost 4; bases outside the gene matches: 8. The CDR3 region has the DNA TGTGCCAGCAGTGAAGCGGGAACAGGGGCGGGCACTGAAGCTTTCTTT. Protein sequence: CASSEAGTGAGTEAFF.

This chain uses TRBV11-2 with TRBJ1-4; the match to TRBD1 covers 8 bases. J lost 6 bases, V lost 5 bases, and 14 bases had no gene match. The CDR3 covers 17 residues. Germline CDR1 SGHAT, CDR2 FQNNGV. The CDR3 here is CASSPYLATGVDEKLFF. The DNA of the CDR3 is TGTGCCAGCAGCCCATATCTCGCGACAGGGGTTGATGAAAAACTGTTTTTT.

V usage is TRBV19 and J usage is TRBJ2-1, with 14 nucleotides matching TRBD2. Trimming removed 5 bases from V and 0 bases from J; junction bases left unmatched: 6. The V gene's germline CDR1 is LNHDA and CDR2 SQIVND (reference sequence). The CDR3 extends over 18 amino acids. CDR3 protein: CASSPQGTSGSSYNEQFF. CDR3 sequence (DNA): TGTGCCAGTAGTCCCCAAGGGACTAGCGGGAGCTCCTACAATGAGCAGTTCTTC.

J is TRBJ2-3 and V is TRBV9, with D possibly matching TRBD2 (5 bases). Germline-derived CDR1 and CDR2 are SGDLS and YYNGEE. Between the trimmed V and J ends, which lost 0 bases and 4 bases, there was a span of 18 bases. This CDR3 contains 17 residues. The CDR3 sequence: CASSVGTPRGIADTQYF. The CDR3 nucleotides read TGTGCCAGCAGCGTAGGAACCCCACGGGGTATCGCAGATACGCAGTATTTT.

The CDR3 loop reads CASSETGVRIGNQPQHF. DNA of the CDR3: TGTGCCAGCAGTGAAACGGGGGTGAGGATTGGCAATCAGCCCCAGCATTTT. This sequence joins TRBV2 and TRBJ1-5; tentative D call: TRBD1 (5 bases). Looked up from germline, CDR1 is SNHLY and CDR2 is FYNNEI. V was cut by 2 bases and J by 2 bases, with 16 bases left in between. The CDR3 has 17 residues.

The chain carries TRBV7-9 and TRBJ2-3; 10 nucleotides align to TRBD1. Looked up from germline, CDR1 is SEHNR and CDR2 is FQNEAQ (reference sequence). This CDR3 has 17 residues. J was trimmed by 2 bases and V by 0 bases; bases with no gene match: 5. CDR3 sequence (DNA): TGTGCCAGCAGCTTAGCAGGGACAGGGGCCTTCACAGATACGCAGTATTTT. Translating it yields CASSLAGTGAFTDTQYF.

This clone was picked up one time. This chain uses TRBV9 with TRBJ2-7; 7 bases are a match to TRBD2. Looked up from germline, CDR1 is SGDLS and CDR2 is YYNGEE. The CDR3 extends over 14 amino acids. After removal of 0 bases from V and 6 bases from J, the junction contained 6 bases not matched to a gene. CDR3 sequence: CASSVGVTGGEQYF. In DNA form, the CDR3 reads TGTGCCAGCAGCGTAGGGGTTACGGGGGGCGAGCAGTACTTC.

This sequence joins TRBV28 and TRBJ1-2; D not resolved. CDR1 MDHEN and CDR2 SYDVKM come from the germline V gene. The CDR3 contains 14 residues. Trimming removed 2 bases at V and 4 bases at J, with 11 bases between. The CDR3 bases are TGTGCCAGCAGTTTAGCTGAGGGCAGCTATGGCTACACCTTC. Its protein is CASSLAEGSYGYTF.

J is TRBJ1-1 and V is TRBV10-2; the D gene is possibly TRBD1 (5 bases). In germline, CDR1 is WSHSY, CDR2 SAAADI. V dropped 9 bases and J dropped 5 bases, with 13 bases sitting between them. This CDR3 spans 12 amino acids. CDR3 DNA sequence: TGCGCCAGTGCGGGGGTAGGGACTGAAGCTTTCTTT. Translation gives CASAGVGTEAFF.

The chain employs TRBV7-9 and TRBJ2-7; possibly TRBD1 for D (5 bases). Germline CDR1 is SEHNR and CDR2 is FQNEAQ (reference sequence). V shed 1 base and J shed 2 bases, with 15 bases lying between them. The CDR3 loop spans 16 amino acids. The DNA of the CDR3 is TGTGCCAGCAGCTTAGGGGCAGGGCAAGATCCCTACGAGCAGTACTTC. Amino acid sequence: CASSLGAGQDPYEQYF. The full variable domain, rest sourced from reference TRBV7-9 and TRBJ2-7, is DTGVSQNPRHKITKRGQNVTFRCDPISEHNRLYWYRQTLGQGPEFLTYFQNEAQLEKSRLLSDRFSAERPKGSFSTLEIQRTEQGDSAMYLCASSLGAGQDPYEQYFGPGTRLTVT.

This clone was recorded once. J is TRBJ2-3 and V is TRBV7-8; 10 bases map to TRBD2. The J segment lost 4 bases and the V segment lost 3 bases, leaving 4 bases of the junction unmatched. This CDR3 has 15 residues. The germline CDR1 and CDR2 sequences are SGHVS and FQNEAQ. Here the CDR3 reads CASSLASGSSDTQYF. DNA for the CDR3: TGTGCCAGCAGCTTGGCTAGCGGGAGCTCAGATACGCAGTATTTT.

The CDR3 reads CASSLDTGTLRRQYF. For the CDR3, the DNA is TGTGCCAGCAGTCTAGATACCGGGACTCTTAGGCGGCAGTACTTC. The chain links TRBV14 to TRBJ2-7, with a possible D match to TRBD2 (6 bases). Germline V lookup: CDR1 SGHDN, CDR2 FVKESK. There are 15 residues in the CDR3. Trimming stripped 6 bases from V and 9 bases from J, with 24 bases between.